This T cell receptor (beta chain) stems from a study of cytomegalovirus exposure and HLA in healthy donors. Study conclusions and caveats: Sequencing likely produced, as an artifact, a cluster of highly shared sequence variants. Researchers reported in a later analysis that a missense DCLRE1C variant was tied to TCR beta V- and J-gene trimming.

The PCR was carried out with 60 Vbeta primers and 13 Jbeta primers. Sequencing was performed with immunoSEQ multiplex PCR; in TCRdb, only in-frame clones are kept and a portion is missing. The sample consists of about 200,000 clones, more than 75% of them appearing once. Each donor's status was that of a healthy bone marrow donor. The CDR3 runs 14 residues. The germline gives CDR1 MNHEY, CDR2 SMNVEV (reference sequence). The V segment lost 8 bases and the J segment 5 bases; nucleotides outside the gene matches: 11. This clone occurred a few times. The antigen is undetermined. The specimen sequenced was PBMCs. The genes are TRBV27 and TRBJ2-5; TRBD2 matches at 7 bases. The origin of this receptor is a woman in her thirties or forties in good health and CMV-seronegative. This CDR3 is CASGSGEGRETQYF. As DNA, the CDR3 is TGTGCCAGCGGGTCGGGGGAGGGCCGGGAGACCCAGTACTTC.